This T cell receptor beta chain appears in the sequencing data of a study of response to subunit inactivated influenza vaccine. General study findings and limits: It was the authors' suggestion that each seasonal influenza vaccination recruits few new T cells.

Judged by abundance, this clonotype is medium-sized (0.01 to 0.1%). The antigen is unknown. V dropped 1 base and J dropped 8; count of bases not matched to a gene: 10. This CDR3 is built from 16 residues. Germline V CDR1 and CDR2: LGHDT, YNNKEL (reference sequence). TCRdb re-analysed the RT-PCR reads in MiXCR, keeping a single row per CDR3 protein. The top ten hold roughly 26% of the sample, which has about 190,000 distinct CDR3 sequences, roughly an eighth seen once. The receptor was derived from a man aged 45 to 65 who received an inactivated influenza vaccine. The chain links TRBV3-1 to TRBJ2-1, with 8 bases matching TRBD2. Sequencing was performed on CD8+ T cells sorted from PBMCs, taken around 5 days after vaccination. The CDR3 region has the DNA TGTGCCAGCAGCCAAGTCGTCGGGACTAGTGTTCATGAGCAGTTCTTC. It is translated as CASSQVVGTSVHEQFF.